This is a list of T cell receptor beta chains from one sample in a study of brain T cells in children with intractable seizures. Some clones are missing from TCRdb's copy, which holds only in-frame ones; the method was immunoSEQ multiplex PCR. This table has about 350,000 clones, 85% to 95% appearing once. Source: peripheral blood, taken about 5 months after surgery. The receptors derive from a boy younger than two with tuberous sclerosis and intractable seizures. Each CDR3 is given with its conserved first and last residue.

TRBV6-5,TRBJ2-2,CASSHDRVYGGELFF
TRBV24-1,TRBJ2-1,CATSVNGGRVVNEQFF
TRBV7-3,TRBJ1-4,CASSFRGLSTNEKLFF
TRBV9,TRBJ1-1,CASSDRDRAGTEAFF
TRBV6-5,TRBJ2-7,CASGPSGLFYEQYF
TRBV5-4,TRBJ2-1,CASSSGTLVAYNEQFF
TRBV7-2,TRBJ2-3,CASSFTSGVRGTQYF
TRBV30,TRBJ1-2,CAWSVRDSGGYTF
TRBV20-1,TRBJ2-3,CSASTDPAGARTDTQYF
TRBV19,TRBJ2-7,CASSLGTYEQYF
TRBV7-9,TRBJ1-6,CASSLPKAPRGNSPLHF
TRBV19,TRBJ2-1,CASGGGSSLAYNEQFF
TRBV9,TRBJ1-1,CASSAYHRDRGAYGTEAFF
TRBV6-4,TRBJ1-5,CAREQGILQPQHF
TRBV19,TRBJ2-7,CASSIPTSGIHEQYF
TRBV9,TRBJ1-3,CASTPGEGNAGNTIYF
TRBV29-1,TRBJ2-5,CSVGPPNQETQYF
TRBV6-1,TRBJ2-1,CASSVFGTGGVSGNEQFF
TRBV30,TRBJ2-5,CAWSTSGLGTQYF
TRBV30,TRBJ1-5,CAWTGQHSNQPQHF
TRBV7-9,TRBJ1-2,CASSYAGQPFNYGYTF
TRBV24-1,TRBJ2-3,CATSDGLAGSYTQYF
TRBV11-3,TRBJ1-2,CASSLDHTGAGYTF
TRBV27,TRBJ2-7,CASSRLAGGPGQYF
TRBV7-3,TRBJ2-3,CASSLTSGGLSTDTQYF
TRBV7-9,TRBJ1-1,CASSSGQGNTEAFF
TRBV28,TRBJ1-2,CASSLGTVIGYTF
TRBV10-3,TRBJ2-2,CAISAQAALGAGGELFF
TRBV5-8,TRBJ2-7,CASSGPGQGSYEQYF
TRBV6-5,TRBJ2-7,CASSYGQGVYEQYF
TRBV2,TRBJ1-6,CASSVRGSDSPLHF
TRBV28,TRBJ1-2,CASNLDREDSYGYTF
TRBV7-4,TRBJ2-4,CASRRLGQSRYF
TRBV3-1/TRBV3-2,TRBJ2-2,CASSRFTGELFF
TRBV7-9,TRBJ1-2,CASSLAPVYGYTF
TRBV7-2,TRBJ2-6,CASSLQKTVGANVLTF
TRBV25-1,TRBJ2-3,CASSVRGTSTDTQYF
TRBV6-6,TRBJ1-1,CASILGTGIEAFF
TRBV25-1,TRBJ2-7,CASTHGTKSYEQYF
TRBV4-1,TRBJ1-5,CASSQGQNQPQHF
TRBV5-4,TRBJ2-3,CASSLWLAGTTDTQYF